The clone carrying this TCR beta chain was counted once. What it binds is unknown. Trimming took off 4 bases at V and 10 bases at J, with 11 bases between the two ends. This CDR3 has 13 amino acids. This specimen comes from a study of T cell responses to AZD1222 COVID-19 vaccine. Study summary: Pooling covered second doses at about 4 or about 12 weeks. General study points: Nearly half of the spike-specific TCRs reportedly recognize variant regions that carry no mutations. At 160-218 and 743-854, vaccine-associated CD4 TCRs were dominant, and they spanned spike. Baseline seropositives among AZD1222 recipients totaled only five to seven.

Assay used: immunoSEQ multiplex PCR; TCRdb lists only in-frame clones, some missing. The sample lists about 120,000 clones, 80% to 95% occurring once. This sequence joins TRBV12-3 or TRBV12-4 and TRBJ1-6, with D uncertain. The sample was peripheral blood, taken on day 0 of AZD1222 vaccination. The sequence was obtained from an adult in good health. CDR3 DNA sequence: TGTGCCAGCAGTTGGATTCGGGCCTCACCCCTCCACTTT. It encodes CASSWIRASPLHF.